This TCR beta chain originates from a study of T-cell reconstitution after alpha-beta-depleted transplantation in children. The authors prepared the TCRbeta library with unique molecular identifiers. TCRdb re-analysed the PCR reads in MiXCR, keeping a single row per CDR3 protein. The repertoire holds more than 250,000 distinct CDR3 sequences, with about a tenth as singletons. Germline trimming cut 3 bases from V and 8 bases from J; bases unmatched to any gene: 4. This CDR3 is built from 13 residues. The sample consisted of PBMCs from the stem cell graft donor, taken from the stem cell graft. This chain joins TRBV12-3 or TRBV12-4 and TRBJ1-2; 9 nucleotides agree with TRBD1. This sequence was found in a human donor who donated a stem cell graft to a child with SCID. This CDR3 reads CASSFGTGTGYTF. CDR3 nucleotide sequence: TGTGCCAGCAGTTTTGGGACAGGGACGGGCTACACCTTC.